These 19 T cell receptor beta chains were sequenced from one sample in a study of T cell changes during pregnancy in multiple sclerosis. Data came from immunoSEQ multiplex PCR; TCRdb stores just in-frame clones and leaves some out. The table has fewer than 85,000 clones, about 93% seen once. The sample in question was peripheral blood, obtained in the first trimester of pregnancy. The receptors here all came from a female donor in good health, enrolled as a control in a pregnancy study.

The CDR3 DNA reads TGCAGTGCTCCGGGGGAGACCCAGTACTTC. Protein: CSAPGETQYF. The chain employs TRBV20-1 and TRBJ2-5; TRBD2 is a possible D gene (5 bases). Germline CDR1 and CDR2: DFQATT and SNEGSKA (reference sequence). Trimming left V 5 bases short and J 5 bases short, with 6 bases between. The CDR3 is 10 residues long.

The chain links TRBV7-2 to TRBJ2-1; 11 bases fit TRBD2. The CDR3 length is 15 residues. V shed 5 bases and J 3 bases; nucleotides not matched to a gene: 3. CDR1 SGHTA and CDR2 FQGNSA come from the germline V gene. The CDR3 sequence is CASSNGLAGYNEQFF. In DNA, the CDR3 is TGTGCCAGCAGCAATGGACTAGCGGGCTACAATGAGCAGTTCTTC.

In this sample, this clone turned up once. The chain uses TRBV7-6 and TRBJ1-1, with TRBD1 as a possible D gene (6 bases). In germline, CDR1 is SGHVS, CDR2 FNYEAQ. The V and J ends lost 5 bases and 4 bases respectively, with 17 bases between them. The CDR3 runs to 15 residues. CDR3 in amino acids: CASSPRDTSITEAFF. CDR3 coding DNA: TGTGCCAGCAGCCCCAGGGACACCTCGATCACTGAAGCTTTCTTT. Filled out from reference TRBV7-6 and TRBJ1-1, the complete variable domain reads GAGVSQSPRYKVTKRGQDVALRCDPISGHVSLYWYRQALGQGPEFLTYFNYEAQQDKSGLPNDRFSAERPEGSISTLTIQRTEQRDSAMYRCASSPRDTSITEAFFGQGTRLTVV.

V gene TRBV5-1 combines with J gene TRBJ1-1; 9 bases agree with TRBD1. The V gene end was trimmed by 4 bases and the J gene end by 4 bases; junction bases not matched to a gene: 5. Germline CDR1 is SGHRS and CDR2 is YFSETQ. The CDR3 extends over 14 amino acids. The CDR3 region has the DNA TGCGCCAGCAGCCAATCACAGGGGGCCACTGAAGCTTTCTTT. Translated: CASSQSQGATEAFF.

The chain has TRBV7-8 and TRBJ1-2; 8 positions match TRBD1. The CDR3 consists of 14 residues. In germline, CDR1 is SGHVS, CDR2 FQNEAQ. Unmatched junction bases numbered 6, after V lost 5 bases and J lost 4 bases. This CDR3 is CASSNRDRSYGYTF. The CDR3 nucleotides are TGTGCCAGCAGCAACCGGGACAGGAGCTATGGCTACACCTTC.

CDR3 in amino acids: CAWSGGTSGDNEQFF. For the CDR3, the DNA is TGTGCCTGGAGTGGTGGGACTAGCGGGGACAATGAGCAGTTCTTC. The chain employs TRBV30 and TRBJ2-1; TRBD2 matches 13 bases. The CDR3 sequence is 15 residues long. Germline V gives CDR1 GTSNPN, CDR2 SVGIG (reference sequence). The trim removed 1 base at V and 5 bases at J, leaving 2 bases unmatched.

This rearrangement joins TRBV27 to TRBJ2-1; TRBD2 matches 9 bases. J lost 2 bases, V lost 10 bases, and 6 bases had no gene match. Germline loops: CDR1 MNHEY, CDR2 SMNVEV (reference sequence). This CDR3 has 14 residues. CDR3 bases: TGTGCCACGGGCGGGAGGGAACCCTACAATGAGCAGTTCTTC. Translated: CATGGREPYNEQFF.

This chain links TRBV28 with TRBJ2-1; possibly TRBD2 for D (5 bases). The CDR3 covers 14 residues. From germline, CDR1 is MDHEN and CDR2 SYDVKM. The ends were cut back, 5 bases at V and 6 bases at J, with 14 bases in the middle. CDR3 nucleotides: TGTGCCAGCAGTCCCCTGAGGACTGTCAATGAGCAGTTCTTC. Translation: CASSPLRTVNEQFF. Variable domain in full (rest from reference TRBV28 and TRBJ2-1): DVKVTQSSRYLVKRTGEKVFLECVQDMDHENMFWYRQDPGLGLRLIYFSYDVKMKEKGDIPEGYSVSREKKERFSLILESASTNQTSMYLCASSPLRTVNEQFFGPGTRLTVL.

The V and J genes are TRBV5-1 and TRBJ2-3, with 7 bases fitting TRBD2. The trim removed 0 bases at V and 2 bases at J, leaving 3 bases unmatched. The germline V gene encodes CDR1 SGHRS and CDR2 YFSETQ. CDR3 size: 15 residues. CDR3 region: CASSLVGTNTDTQYF. The DNA of the CDR3 is TGCGCCAGCAGCTTGGTAGGGACTAACACAGATACGCAGTATTTT.

This chain links TRBV28 with TRBJ2-7, with 7 nucleotides matching TRBD1. V dropped 4 bases and J dropped 2; count of bases not matched to a gene: 2. The CDR3 loop spans 13 amino acids. Germline V gives CDR1 MDHEN, CDR2 SYDVKM. The CDR3 protein is CASSWTGAYEQYF. The DNA of the CDR3 is TGTGCCAGCAGTTGGACAGGAGCCTACGAGCAGTACTTC.

The V call is TRBV27, the J call TRBJ1-3; 7 nucleotides agree with TRBD1. Germline loops: CDR1 MNHEY, CDR2 SMNVEV (reference sequence). Trimming took 6 bases from V and 0 from J; bases not matched to a gene: 8. The CDR3 has 16 residues. CDR3 bases: TGTGCCAGCAGAGCCAGGACAGGCCCCTCTGGAAACACCATATATTTT. This translates into CASRARTGPSGNTIYF.

The chain couples TRBV18 to TRBJ1-2; 10 positions match TRBD1. The germline V gene encodes CDR1 KGHSH and CDR2 LQKENI. V was clipped by 2 bases and J by 12 bases; unmatched bases: 6. This CDR3 has 13 residues. CDR3 loop: CASSPRDRGDHTF. CDR3 nucleotides: TGTGCCAGCTCACCAAGGGACAGGGGTGACCACACCTTC. The whole variable domain, filled in from reference TRBV18 and TRBJ1-2, reads NAGVMQNPRHLVRRRGQEARLRCSPMKGHSHVYWYRQLPEEGLKFMVYLQKENIIDESGMPKERFSAEFPKEGPSILRIQQVVRGDSAAYFCASSPRDRGDHTFGSGTRLTVV.

V and J are TRBV5-1 and TRBJ2-1, with TRBD2 matching 8 bases. The junction had 9 bases not matched to a gene; V was cut back by 5 bases and J by 5 bases. In germline, CDR1 is SGHRS, CDR2 YFSETQ. The CDR3 consists of 15 residues. CDR3 loop: CASRLSGGYNNEQFF. The CDR3 nucleotides are TGCGCCAGCAGACTATCGGGAGGGTACAACAATGAGCAGTTCTTC.

The V and J genes are TRBV5-1 and TRBJ2-7, with D hard to call. The V end lost 0 bases, the J end lost 4 bases, and 5 bases lay between the germline ends. CDR3 length: 12 amino acids. Germline CDR1 reads SGHRS; CDR2 reads YFSETQ. In nucleotides, the CDR3 is TGCGCCAGCAGCTTGGGAGATTACGAGCAGTACTTC. It yields the protein CASSLGDYEQYF.

This chain joins TRBV29-1 and TRBJ2-7, with 11 bases identical to TRBD2. V lost 1 base, J lost 3 bases, and 8 bases stayed unmatched. CDR3 length equals 16 residues. Germline lookup yields CDR1 SQVTM and CDR2 ANQGSEA. CDR3 bases: TGCAGCGTTGAAGGGGCTGGGACTAGCGGTGACTACGAGCAGTACTTC. Translating gives CSVEGAGTSGDYEQYF.

The chain has TRBV28 and TRBJ1-1; 7 bases line up with TRBD1. This CDR3 comprises 14 residues. V lost 5 bases to trimming and J lost 5 bases; unmatched junction nucleotides: 8. The germline V gene encodes CDR1 MDHEN and CDR2 SYDVKM. Here the CDR3 reads CASSLPTGYTEAFF. In DNA, the CDR3 is TGTGCCAGCAGTCTCCCGACAGGGTATACTGAAGCTTTCTTT.

This chain connects TRBV9 to TRBJ2-5; possibly TRBD2 for D (6 bases). Trimming pared 0 bases from V and 5 bases from J, leaving 11 bases between. The germline gives CDR1 SGDLS, CDR2 YYNGEE. This CDR3 has 14 amino acids. The CDR3 DNA reads TGTGCCAGCAGCGTAGAAGTGGGGAGGGAGACCCAGTACTTC. Protein product: CASSVEVGRETQYF.

This chain joins TRBV6-1 and TRBJ2-2, with TRBD2 matching 9 bases. This CDR3 has 15 residues. V dropped 5 bases and J dropped 7; count of bases not matched to a gene: 8. Germline values: CDR1 MNHNS, CDR2 SASEGT. For the CDR3, the DNA is TGTGCCAGCAGTCCTGCGGGAGGGCCGGGCGGGGAGCTGTTTTTT. It specifies CASSPAGGPGGELFF.

The V gene is TRBV2, the J gene TRBJ2-5; 8 positions agree with TRBD2. V trimming: 6 bases; J trimming: 1 base; junction bases outside the gene matches: 7. The CDR3 extends over 15 amino acids. Germline assignment: CDR1 SNHLY and CDR2 FYNNEI. CDR3 nucleotide sequence: TGTGCCAGCAGAGGACTAGCAACCCCCCAAGAGACCCAGTACTTC. It yields the protein CASRGLATPQETQYF.